Listed below are T cell receptor beta chains from one sample, sequenced in a study of OX40 agonist ivuxolimab in advanced cancers. Sequenced by immunoSEQ multiplex PCR; TCRdb stores in-frame clones only, minus some. The sample lists some 45,000 clones; more than 75% were seen once. Material: CD4+ or CD8+ T cells sorted from blood, obtained in a trial of the OX40 agonist ivuxolimab. Receptors originate from an adult with an advanced solid tumor such as melanoma, head and neck, liver or kidney cancer. The CDR3 runs from the conserved cysteine through the conserved F or W. Each record gives: J gene, V gene, D gene, clone size, CDR3 DNA, CDR3 protein. A D gene is named only where the DNA matches it firmly. A row's size may be missing; if present it is once, few, many or a size class.

TRBJ2-7,TRBV7-9,-,few,TGTGCCAGCAGCCACTCCTACGAGCAGTACTTC,CASSHSYEQYF
TRBJ1-2,TRBV6-1,-,-,TGTGCCAGCAGTGAAGCGCTTAAGCCGCAGGGCTATGGCTACACCTTC,CASSEALKPQGYGYTF
TRBJ2-1,TRBV27,TRBD2,-,TGTGCCAGCAGTTTGGTTTCTAGCGGGGGGATGAATGAGCAGTTCTTC,CASSLVSSGGMNEQFF
TRBJ1-5,TRBV30,-,-,TGTGCCTGGAGTGGAGGAAACCTGGGATTACCTAGCAATCAGCCCCAGCATTTT,CAWSGGNLGLPSNQPQHF
TRBJ2-1,TRBV5-1,TRBD2,-,TGCGCCAGCTTCCTTACTAGCGGGAGGGTAAATGAGCAGTTCTTC,CASFLTSGRVNEQFF
TRBJ1-5,TRBV7-9,-,-,TGTGCCAGCAGCCCGGGGGGCAATCAGCCCCAGCATTTT,CASSPGGNQPQHF
TRBJ2-3,TRBV7-9,-,-,TGTGCCAGCAGCTCGATCACAGATACGCAGTATTTT,CASSSITDTQYF
TRBJ1-2,TRBV30,-,-,TGTGCCTGGAGTGTACTTGGGGGAAGTGGCTACACCTTC,CAWSVLGGSGYTF
TRBJ2-3,TRBV4-1,-,-,TGCGCCAGCAGCCAAGATCGAGCATTCGATACGCAGTATTTT,CASSQDRAFDTQYF
TRBJ1-5,TRBV19,-,-,TGTGCCAGTAGTATTGGCACGCCCGGCAATCAGCCCCAGCATTTT,CASSIGTPGNQPQHF
TRBJ2-1,TRBV28,-,-,TGTGCCAGCAGTTTACCTAACGGGCTACAGCACTACAATGAGCAGTTCTTC,CASSLPNGLQHYNEQFF
TRBJ2-3,TRBV28,-,-,TGTGCCACCGGACTCGGACAGACGGGGACAGATACGCAGTATTTT,CATGLGQTGTDTQYF
TRBJ2-5,TRBV5-1,-,-,TGCGCCAGCAGCTTGGAGGGGAATAGGGCGGAGACCCAGTACTTC,CASSLEGNRAETQYF
TRBJ2-2,TRBV21-1,-,-,TGTGCCAGCAGCAAAGACGAACGCTGTAACGACACCGGGGAGCTGTTTTTT,CASSKDERCNDTGELFF
TRBJ2-7,TRBV6-5,TRBD2,-,TGTGCCAGCAGGACTAGAGCGGGAGGCTCCTACGAGCAGTACTTC,CASRTRAGGSYEQYF
TRBJ2-7,TRBV6-5,TRBD1,once,TGTGCCAGCAGTATTACCGGGACAGGGTTCGAGCAGTACTTC,CASSITGTGFEQYF
TRBJ1-1,TRBV2,-,-,TGTGCCAGCAGTGAACCACCGAACACTGAAGCTTTCTTT,CASSEPPNTEAFF
TRBJ2-2,TRBV11-2,-,-,TGTGCCAGCAGCTTATACCCGGGGTCGCTAGAGGGCTCCGGGGAGCTGTTTTTT,CASSLYPGSLEGSGELFF
TRBJ2-1,TRBV19,TRBD2,-,TGTGCCAGTAGTATAGTGGGACTAGCGGGAGGAGGAGAGCAGTTCTTC,CASSIVGLAGGGEQFF
TRBJ1-1,TRBV7-9,-,-,TGTGCCAGCACGGCGGGGAACACTGAAGCTTTCTTT,CASTAGNTEAFF
TRBJ2-5,TRBV9,-,-,TGTGCCAGCAGCGGATCAGGGGAACAGACCCAGTACTTC,CASSGSGEQTQYF
TRBJ2-2,TRBV9,TRBD1,-,TGTGCCAGCAGCGGACAGGGGAGATTATCCGGGGAGCTGTTTTTT,CASSGQGRLSGELFF
TRBJ2-1,TRBV5-4,TRBD2,-,TGTGCCAGCAGCTTGGCGCGGGAGGTGTACAATGAGCAGTTCTTC,CASSLAREVYNEQFF
TRBJ2-3,TRBV7-2,-,-,TGTGCCAGCAGCTTTTCTTCGGGGATCACAGATACGCAGTATTTT,CASSFSSGITDTQYF
TRBJ2-1,TRBV20-1,-,-,TGCAGTGGGACTCTTCACAATGAGCAGTTCTTC,CSGTLHNEQFF
TRBJ2-5,TRBV10-1,-,-,TGCGCCAGCAGCCCCCATGTGGGCCAAGAGACCCAGTACTTC,CASSPHVGQETQYF
TRBJ2-7,TRBV14,TRBD1,-,TGTGCCAGCAGGGGGACAGGGGACTACGAGCAGTACTTC,CASRGTGDYEQYF
TRBJ2-5,TRBV5-4,-,-,TGTGCCAGCAGCTTGGGCCCAGGGACCCAGTACTTC,CASSLGPGTQYF
TRBJ2-7,TRBV27,-,once,TGTGCCAGCAGTTCCGCACCCTACGAGCAGTACTTC,CASSSAPYEQYF
TRBJ1-1,TRBV30,TRBD1,-,TGTGCCTGGGACCGGGACAGGGTGGGGACTGAAGCTTTCTTT,CAWDRDRVGTEAFF
TRBJ2-1,TRBV19,-,-,TGTGCCAGTAGTATTTTTGGGGTTACCTACAATGAGCAGTTCTTC,CASSIFGVTYNEQFF
TRBJ2-7,TRBV5-5,-,-,TGTGCCAGCAGCTTGGAGGGGAATCCCCTCTACGAGCAGTACTTC,CASSLEGNPLYEQYF
TRBJ1-5,TRBV2,TRBD1,-,TGTGCCAGCAGGGCGGGGACAGGGGGTATTTTAAGCAATCAGCCCCAGCATTTT,CASRAGTGGILSNQPQHF
TRBJ2-1,TRBV2,TRBD2,-,TGTGCCAGCAGTGGAGGACTAGCGGGCAGCTCCTACAATGAGCAGTTCTTC,CASSGGLAGSSYNEQFF
TRBJ2-7,TRBV9,TRBD1,few,TGTGCCAGCAGCGTTAGCCCAGGGGGCTGGTACGAGCAGTACTTC,CASSVSPGGWYEQYF
TRBJ2-5,TRBV7-9,TRBD2,-,TGTGCCAGCAGCTTTCCGACTAGCGGGCTCCAAGAGACCCAGTACTTC,CASSFPTSGLQETQYF
TRBJ2-5,TRBV27,TRBD2,-,TGTGCCAGCAGTACCTATAGCGGGAGCCCAGAGACCCAGTACTTC,CASSTYSGSPETQYF
TRBJ2-2,TRBV28,-,few,TGTGCCAGCAGTTATCGGCCCTATGGGGGGCATGTAACCGGGGAGCTGTTTTTT,CASSYRPYGGHVTGELFF
TRBJ2-7,TRBV28,-,-,TGTGCCAGCAGTCGCAGGAAATACGAGCAGTACTTC,CASSRRKYEQYF
TRBJ1-1,TRBV30,-,few,TGTGCCTGGAGTGTGGACTACTCAGCCTACGCTTTCTTT,CAWSVDYSAYAFF
TRBJ2-3,TRBV6-5,TRBD1,-,TGTGCCAGCAGTCCGACAGGGCCCGCAGATACGCAGTATTTT,CASSPTGPADTQYF